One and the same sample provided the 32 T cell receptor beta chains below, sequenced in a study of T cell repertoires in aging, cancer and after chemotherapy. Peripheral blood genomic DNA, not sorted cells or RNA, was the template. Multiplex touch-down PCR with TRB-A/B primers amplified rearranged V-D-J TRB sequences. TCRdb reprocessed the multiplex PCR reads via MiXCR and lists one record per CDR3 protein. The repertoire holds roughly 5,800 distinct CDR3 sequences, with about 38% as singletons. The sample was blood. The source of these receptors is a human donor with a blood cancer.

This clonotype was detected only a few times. The DNA of the CDR3 is TGTGCCAGCAGCACAGGGGACAGGTCATACGAGCAGTACTTC. It is translated as CASSTGDRSYEQYF. V and J are TRBV6-1 and TRBJ2-7, with TRBD1 matching over 8 bases. There are 14 residues in the CDR3. J gave up 4 bases and V 6 bases, and 8 bases lay outside the gene matches. From germline, CDR1 is MNHNS and CDR2 SASEGT.

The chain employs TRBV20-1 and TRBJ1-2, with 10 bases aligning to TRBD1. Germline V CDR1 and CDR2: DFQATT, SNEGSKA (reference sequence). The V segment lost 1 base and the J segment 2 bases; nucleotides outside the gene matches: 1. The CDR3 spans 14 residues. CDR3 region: CSARGGQGNYGYTF. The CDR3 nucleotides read TGCAGTGCTAGAGGGGGACAGGGGAACTATGGCTACACCTTC.

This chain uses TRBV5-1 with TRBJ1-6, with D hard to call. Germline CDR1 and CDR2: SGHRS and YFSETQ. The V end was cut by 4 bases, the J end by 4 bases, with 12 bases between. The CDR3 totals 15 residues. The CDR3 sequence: CASSATEGYNSPLHF. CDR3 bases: TGCGCCAGCAGCGCCACAGAGGGATATAATTCACCCCTCCACTTT. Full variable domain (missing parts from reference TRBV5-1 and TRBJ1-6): KAGVTQTPRYLIKTRGQQVTLSCSPISGHRSVSWYQQTPGQGLQFLFEYFSETQRNKGNFPGRFSGRQFSNSRSEMNVSTLELGDSALYLCASSATEGYNSPLHFGNGTRLTVT.

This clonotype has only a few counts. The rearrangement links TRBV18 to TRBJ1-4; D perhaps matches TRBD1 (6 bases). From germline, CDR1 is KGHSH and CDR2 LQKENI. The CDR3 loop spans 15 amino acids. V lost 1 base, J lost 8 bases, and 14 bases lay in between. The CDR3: CASSPRQASGEKLFF. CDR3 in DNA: TGTGCCAGCTCACCACGACAGGCTTCGGGGGAAAAACTGTTTTTT.

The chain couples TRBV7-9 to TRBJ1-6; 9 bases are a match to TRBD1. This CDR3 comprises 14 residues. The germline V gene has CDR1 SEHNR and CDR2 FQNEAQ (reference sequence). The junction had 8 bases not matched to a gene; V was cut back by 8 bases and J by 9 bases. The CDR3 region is CASGNRGRISPLHF. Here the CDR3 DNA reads TGTGCCAGCGGGAACAGGGGGCGCATTTCACCCCTCCACTTT.

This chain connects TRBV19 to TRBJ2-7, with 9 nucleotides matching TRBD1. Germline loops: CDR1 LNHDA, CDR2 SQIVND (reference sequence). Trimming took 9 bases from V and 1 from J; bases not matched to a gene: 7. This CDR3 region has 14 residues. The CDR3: CASSYGTGSYEQYF. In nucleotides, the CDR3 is TGTGCCAGCAGTTACGGGACAGGGTCCTACGAGCAGTACTTC.

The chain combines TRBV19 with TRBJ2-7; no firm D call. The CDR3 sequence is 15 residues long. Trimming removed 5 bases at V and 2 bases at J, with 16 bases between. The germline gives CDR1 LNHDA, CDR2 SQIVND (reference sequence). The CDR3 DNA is TGTGCCAGTAGTGCCCTTGGCGGAGAAACCTACGAGCAGTACTTC. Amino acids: CASSALGGETYEQYF.

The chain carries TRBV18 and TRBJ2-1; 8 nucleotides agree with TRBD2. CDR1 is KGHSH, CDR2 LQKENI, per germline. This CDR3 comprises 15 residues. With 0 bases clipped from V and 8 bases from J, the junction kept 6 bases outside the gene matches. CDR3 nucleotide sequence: TGTGCCAGCTCACCACCCAGCGGGAGTGGGGATGAGCAGTTCTTC. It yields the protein CASSPPSGSGDEQFF.

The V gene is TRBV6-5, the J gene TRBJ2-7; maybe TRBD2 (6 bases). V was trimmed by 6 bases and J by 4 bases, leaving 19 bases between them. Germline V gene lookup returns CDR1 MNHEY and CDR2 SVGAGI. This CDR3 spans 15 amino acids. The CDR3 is CASRQWRDSPYEQYF. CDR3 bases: TGTGCCAGCAGACAATGGAGGGACTCCCCATACGAGCAGTACTTC.

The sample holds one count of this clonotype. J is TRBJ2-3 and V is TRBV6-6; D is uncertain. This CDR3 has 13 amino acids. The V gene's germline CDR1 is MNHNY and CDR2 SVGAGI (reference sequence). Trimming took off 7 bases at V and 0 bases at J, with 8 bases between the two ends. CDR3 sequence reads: CASIEQSTDTQYF. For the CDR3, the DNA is TGTGCCAGCATCGAACAGAGCACAGATACGCAGTATTTT.

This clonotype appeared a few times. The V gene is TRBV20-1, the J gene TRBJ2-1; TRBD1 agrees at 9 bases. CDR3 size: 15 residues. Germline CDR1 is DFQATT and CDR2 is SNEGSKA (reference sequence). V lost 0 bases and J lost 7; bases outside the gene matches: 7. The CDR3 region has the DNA TGCAGTGCTAGAGATGAGACAGGGGGTAGTAATGAGCAGTTCTTC. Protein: CSARDETGGSNEQFF.

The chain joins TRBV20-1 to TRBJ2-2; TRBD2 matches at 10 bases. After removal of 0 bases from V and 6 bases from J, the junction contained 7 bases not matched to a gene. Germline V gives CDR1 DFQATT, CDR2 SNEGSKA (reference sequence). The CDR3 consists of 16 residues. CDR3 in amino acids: CSARDLTSGIPGELFF. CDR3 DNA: TGCAGTGCTAGAGATCTCACTAGCGGGATCCCCGGGGAGCTGTTTTTT.

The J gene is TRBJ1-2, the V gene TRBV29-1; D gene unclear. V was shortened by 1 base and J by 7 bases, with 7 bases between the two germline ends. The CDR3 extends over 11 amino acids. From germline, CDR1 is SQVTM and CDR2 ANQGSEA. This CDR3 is CSVEAGFGYTF. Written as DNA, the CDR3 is TGCAGCGTTGAAGCGGGGTTTGGCTACACCTTC.

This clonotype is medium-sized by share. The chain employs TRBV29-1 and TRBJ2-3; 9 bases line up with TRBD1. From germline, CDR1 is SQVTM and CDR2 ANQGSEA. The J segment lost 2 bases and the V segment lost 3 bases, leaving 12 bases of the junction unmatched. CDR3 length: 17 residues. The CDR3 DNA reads TGCAGCGTTGATGCATCCCCGGGACAGGGATCCACAGATACGCAGTATTTT. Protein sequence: CSVDASPGQGSTDTQYF.

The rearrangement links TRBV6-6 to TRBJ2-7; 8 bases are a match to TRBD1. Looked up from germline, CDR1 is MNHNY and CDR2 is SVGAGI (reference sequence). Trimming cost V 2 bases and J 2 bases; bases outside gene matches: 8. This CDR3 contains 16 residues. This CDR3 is CASSYMRRGQTYEQYF. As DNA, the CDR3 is TGTGCCAGCAGTTACATGCGCAGGGGGCAAACCTACGAGCAGTACTTC.

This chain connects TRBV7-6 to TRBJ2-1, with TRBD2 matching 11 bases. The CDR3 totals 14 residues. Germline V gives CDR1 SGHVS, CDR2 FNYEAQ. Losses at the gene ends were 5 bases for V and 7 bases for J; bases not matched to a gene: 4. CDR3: CASSTGLAVNEQFF. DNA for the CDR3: TGTGCCAGCAGCACGGGACTAGCGGTAAATGAGCAGTTCTTC.

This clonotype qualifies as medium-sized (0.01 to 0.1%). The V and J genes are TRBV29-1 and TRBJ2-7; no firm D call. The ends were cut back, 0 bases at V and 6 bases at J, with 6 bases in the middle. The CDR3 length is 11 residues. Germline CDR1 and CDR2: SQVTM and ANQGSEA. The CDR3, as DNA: TGCAGCGTTGAAGATACGGCCGAGCAGTACTTC. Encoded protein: CSVEDTAEQYF.

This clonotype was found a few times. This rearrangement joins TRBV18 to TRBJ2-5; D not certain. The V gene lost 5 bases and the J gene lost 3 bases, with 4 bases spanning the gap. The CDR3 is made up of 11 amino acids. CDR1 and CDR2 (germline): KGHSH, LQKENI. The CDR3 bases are TGTGCCAGCTCAGCAAAAGAGACCCAGTACTTC. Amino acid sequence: CASSAKETQYF.

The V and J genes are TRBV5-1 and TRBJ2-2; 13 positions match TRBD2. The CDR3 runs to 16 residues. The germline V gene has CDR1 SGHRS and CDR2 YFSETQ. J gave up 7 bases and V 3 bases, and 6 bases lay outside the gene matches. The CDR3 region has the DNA TGCGCCAGCAGCTCCAGGACTAGCGGGAGAGGCGGGGAGCTGTTTTTT. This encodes CASSSRTSGRGGELFF.

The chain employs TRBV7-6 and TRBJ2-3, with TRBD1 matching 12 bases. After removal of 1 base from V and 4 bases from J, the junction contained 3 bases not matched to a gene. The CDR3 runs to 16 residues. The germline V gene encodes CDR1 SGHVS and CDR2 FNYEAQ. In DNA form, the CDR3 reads TGTGCCAGCAGCTTAGGGGGGACAGGGGGCTCAGATACGCAGTATTTT. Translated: CASSLGGTGGSDTQYF.

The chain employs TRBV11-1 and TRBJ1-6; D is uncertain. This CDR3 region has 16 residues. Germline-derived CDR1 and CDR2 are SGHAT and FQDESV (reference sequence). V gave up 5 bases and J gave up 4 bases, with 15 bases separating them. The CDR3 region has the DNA TGTGCCAGCAGCCAAACCCGTGGGCAGTATAATTCACCCCTCCACTTT. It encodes CASSQTRGQYNSPLHF.

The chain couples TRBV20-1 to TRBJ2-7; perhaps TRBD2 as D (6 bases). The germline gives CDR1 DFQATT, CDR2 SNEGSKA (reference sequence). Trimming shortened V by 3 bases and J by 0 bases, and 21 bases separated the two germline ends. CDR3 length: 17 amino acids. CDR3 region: CSASHRDLDSVSYEQYF. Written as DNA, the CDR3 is TGCAGTGCTAGCCACCGGGACTTGGATAGCGTCTCCTACGAGCAGTACTTC.

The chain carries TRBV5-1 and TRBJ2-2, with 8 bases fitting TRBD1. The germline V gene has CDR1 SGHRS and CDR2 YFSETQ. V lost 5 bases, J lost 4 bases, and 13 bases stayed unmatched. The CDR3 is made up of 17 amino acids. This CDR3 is CASRLMTGETSTGELFF. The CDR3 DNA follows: TGCGCCAGCAGGCTTATGACAGGGGAGACGAGCACCGGGGAGCTGTTTTTT.

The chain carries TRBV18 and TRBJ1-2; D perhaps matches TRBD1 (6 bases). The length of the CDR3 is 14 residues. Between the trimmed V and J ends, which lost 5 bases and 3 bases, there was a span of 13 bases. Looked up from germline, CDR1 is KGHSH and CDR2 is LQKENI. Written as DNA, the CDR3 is TGTGCCAGCTCAAGACAGGCGAACGACTATGGCTACACCTTC. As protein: CASSRQANDYGYTF.

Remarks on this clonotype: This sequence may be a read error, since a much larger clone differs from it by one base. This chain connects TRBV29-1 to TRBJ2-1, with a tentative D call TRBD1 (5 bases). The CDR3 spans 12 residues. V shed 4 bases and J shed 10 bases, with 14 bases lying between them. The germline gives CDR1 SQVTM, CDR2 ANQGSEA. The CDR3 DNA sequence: TGCAGCGTTGCGGCAGGGTTCTACGAGCAGTTCTTC. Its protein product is CSVAAGFYEQFF.

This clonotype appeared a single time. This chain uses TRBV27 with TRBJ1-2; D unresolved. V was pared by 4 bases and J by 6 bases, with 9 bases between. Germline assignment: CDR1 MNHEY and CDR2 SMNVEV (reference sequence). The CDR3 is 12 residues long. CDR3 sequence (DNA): TGTGCCAGCAGTTACGGTGGGGATGGCTACACCTTC. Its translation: CASSYGGDGYTF.

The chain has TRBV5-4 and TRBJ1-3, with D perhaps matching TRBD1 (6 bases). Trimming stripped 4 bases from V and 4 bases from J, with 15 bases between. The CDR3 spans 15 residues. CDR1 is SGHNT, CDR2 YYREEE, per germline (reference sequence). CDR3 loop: CASSLPRGVGNTIYF. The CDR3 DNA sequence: TGTGCCAGCAGCCTGCCCAGGGGCGTGGGAAACACCATATATTTT.

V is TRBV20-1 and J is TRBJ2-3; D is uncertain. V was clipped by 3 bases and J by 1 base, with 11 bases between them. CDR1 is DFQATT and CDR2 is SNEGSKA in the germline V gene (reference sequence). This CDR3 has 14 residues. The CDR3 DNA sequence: TGCAGTGCTAGGGCAGTGTTGGGCACAGATACGCAGTATTTT. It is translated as CSARAVLGTDTQYF.

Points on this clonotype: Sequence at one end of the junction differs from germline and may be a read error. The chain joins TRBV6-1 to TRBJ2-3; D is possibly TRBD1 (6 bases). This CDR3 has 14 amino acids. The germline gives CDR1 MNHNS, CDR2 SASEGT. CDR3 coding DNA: TGTGTCAGCCTCATGTCAGGGGTCCTGGATACGCAGTATTTT. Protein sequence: CVSLMSGVLDTQYF.

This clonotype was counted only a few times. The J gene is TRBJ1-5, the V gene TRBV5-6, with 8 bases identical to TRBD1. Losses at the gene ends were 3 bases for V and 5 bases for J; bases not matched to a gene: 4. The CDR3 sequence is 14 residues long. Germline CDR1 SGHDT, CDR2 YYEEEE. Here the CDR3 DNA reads TGTGCCAGCAGCTCAACAGGGGGATATCAGCCCCAGCATTTT. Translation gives CASSSTGGYQPQHF.

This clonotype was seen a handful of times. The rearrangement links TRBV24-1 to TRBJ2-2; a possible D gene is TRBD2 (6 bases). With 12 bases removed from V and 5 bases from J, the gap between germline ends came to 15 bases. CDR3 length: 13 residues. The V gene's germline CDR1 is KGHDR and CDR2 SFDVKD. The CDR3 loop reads CASGGGGTGELFF. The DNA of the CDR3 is TGTGCCTCCGGGGGAGGAGGTACCGGGGAGCTGTTTTTT.

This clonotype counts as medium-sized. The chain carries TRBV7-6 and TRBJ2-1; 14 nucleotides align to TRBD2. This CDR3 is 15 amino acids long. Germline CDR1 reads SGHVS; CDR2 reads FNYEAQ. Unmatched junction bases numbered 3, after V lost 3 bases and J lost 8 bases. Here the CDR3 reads CASSLGLAGAHEQFF. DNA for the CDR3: TGTGCCAGCAGCTTGGGACTAGCGGGAGCCCATGAGCAGTTCTTC.